Each of the 14 T cell receptor beta chains below was sequenced from the same sample in a study of T cell responses to AZD1222 COVID-19 vaccine. Data came from immunoSEQ multiplex PCR; TCRdb stores just in-frame clones and leaves some out. The profile shows under 130,000 clones, around 92% of them singletons. The sample was peripheral blood, taken on day 0 of AZD1222 vaccination. The receptor set was obtained from an adult in good health.

V usage is TRBV6-5 and J usage is TRBJ1-2; weak D call: TRBD1 (6 bases). Germline loops: CDR1 MNHEY, CDR2 SVGAGI. Deletions cut 2 bases from V and 5 bases from J, with 12 bases between. The CDR3 runs 14 residues. CDR3 amino acids: CASSYNREFYGYTF. The CDR3 nucleotides are TGTGCCAGCAGTTACAACAGGGAATTTTATGGCTACACCTTC.

This clone was recorded once. The chain carries TRBV3-1 (or the pseudogene TRBV3-2) and TRBJ2-1; D not resolved. Trimming removed 5 bases from V and 5 bases from J, with 4 bases in between. From germline, CDR1 is LGHDT and CDR2 YNNKEL (reference sequence). The length of the CDR3 is 11 residues. The CDR3: CASSVDNEQFF. The CDR3 nucleotides are TGTGCCAGCAGCGTCGACAATGAGCAGTTCTTC.

The rearrangement uses TRBV11-3 and TRBJ2-7; either TRBD1 or TRBD2 may supply D (5 bases each). The CDR3 is 18 residues long. Trimming removed 1 base at V and 2 bases at J, with 21 bases between. Germline CDR1 is SGHNT and CDR2 is YENEEA. The CDR3, as DNA: TGTGCCAGCAGCTTAGCGTCCCGTCGGGGCAGGTCCGCCTACGAGCAGTACTTC. Translation: CASSLASRRGRSAYEQYF.

The chain joins TRBV2 to TRBJ2-2; 9 bases align to TRBD1. From germline, CDR1 is SNHLY and CDR2 FYNNEI. This CDR3 contains 15 residues. V shed 10 bases, J shed 5 bases, and the junction held 11 bases outside the gene matches. This CDR3 is CAIKTGQGATGELFF. The CDR3, as DNA: TGTGCCATTAAAACGGGACAGGGAGCAACCGGGGAGCTGTTTTTT.

This chain connects TRBV28 to TRBJ2-1; 7 nucleotides match TRBD1. Trimming removed 6 bases from V and 5 bases from J; junction bases left unmatched: 10. In germline, CDR1 is MDHEN, CDR2 SYDVKM. This CDR3 is 15 amino acids long. CDR3 residues: CASSPTGVWDNEQFF. The CDR3 DNA reads as TGTGCCAGCAGCCCAACAGGGGTTTGGGACAATGAGCAGTTCTTC.

This chain connects TRBV15 to TRBJ1-6, with D maybe TRBD1 (5 bases). With 0 bases removed from V and 9 bases from J, the gap between germline ends came to 12 bases. Germline V lookup: CDR1 LNHNV, CDR2 YYDKDF (reference sequence). The CDR3 loop spans 15 amino acids. The CDR3: CATSRDPSGGSPLHF. In DNA, the CDR3 is TGTGCCACCAGCAGAGATCCCAGCGGGGGTTCACCCCTCCACTTT.

The rearrangement uses TRBV28 and TRBJ1-2; 7 bases line up with TRBD1. Unmatched junction bases numbered 14, after V lost 5 bases and J lost 5 bases. This CDR3 comprises 16 residues. CDR1 is MDHEN, CDR2 SYDVKM, per germline. The CDR3, as DNA: TGTGCCAGCAGTAGTTTACAGGGGAGGGGGGTTTATGGCTACACCTTC. It encodes CASSSLQGRGVYGYTF.

There are a few counts of this clone. The rearrangement links TRBV23-1 to TRBJ2-6; 7 nucleotides agree with TRBD1. TRBV23-1 is an ORF, and what it does is uncertain. The CDR3 extends over 16 amino acids. V gave up 7 bases and J gave up 2 bases; unmatched junction bases: 8. Here the CDR3 reads CASNHLQGPGANVLTF. The DNA of the CDR3 is TGCGCCAGCAACCACTTACAGGGGCCTGGGGCCAACGTCCTGACTTTC.

CDR3 protein: CASSLAGQGRGYTF. The CDR3 DNA is TGCGCCAGCAGCTTGGCGGGGCAGGGTCGTGGCTACACCTTC. This sequence joins TRBV5-1 and TRBJ1-2; tentatively, D is TRBD1 (5 bases). CDR1 is SGHRS and CDR2 is YFSETQ in the germline V gene. The V end was cut by 0 bases, the J end by 7 bases, with 13 bases between. This CDR3 comprises 14 residues.

The CDR3 is CASRAAGGPNEQYF. CDR3 DNA: TGTGCCAGCAGGGCAGCGGGAGGGCCGAACGAGCAGTACTTC. The chain couples TRBV6-5 to TRBJ2-7; 10 bases are a match to TRBD2. The CDR3 has 14 amino acids. V lost 6 bases to trimming and J lost 5 bases; unmatched junction nucleotides: 7. Germline V CDR1 and CDR2: MNHEY, SVGAGI.

V usage is TRBV28 and J usage is TRBJ2-1, with a weak D call TRBD1 (6 bases). Trimming took off 3 bases at V and 1 base at J, with 13 bases between the two ends. This CDR3 comprises 16 residues. Germline CDR1 and CDR2: MDHEN and SYDVKM. CDR3: CASSFKGGRSYNEQFF. CDR3 DNA sequence: TGTGCCAGCAGTTTTAAAGGGGGTAGGTCCTACAATGAGCAGTTCTTC.

The chain couples TRBV18 to TRBJ1-6; 8 bases agree with TRBD1. Germline V gene lookup returns CDR1 KGHSH and CDR2 LQKENI. The CDR3 consists of 15 residues. Losses at the gene ends were 4 bases for V and 5 bases for J; bases not matched to a gene: 4. The CDR3 DNA is TGTGCCAGCTCACTGGACAGGGCAGATAATTCACCCCTCCACTTT. Translated, it gives CASSLDRADNSPLHF.

This chain joins TRBV2 and TRBJ1-1; D is unclear. V was clipped by 6 bases and J by 1 base, with 18 bases between them. The CDR3 length is 16 residues. Germline assignment: CDR1 SNHLY and CDR2 FYNNEI. CDR3 in amino acids: CASSTSGRSTNTEAFF. The CDR3 DNA reads as TGTGCCAGCAGCACAAGCGGCCGATCGACGAACACTGAAGCTTTCTTT.

This clone showed up just once. One end of the junction fails to match germline, which may point to a read error. The chain carries TRBV18 and TRBJ1-2, with D possibly being TRBD1 (5 bases). The CDR3 loop spans 12 amino acids. Germline values: CDR1 KGHSH, CDR2 LQKENI. The CDR3 DNA reads TGTGCCAACTCACCAGACAGCTATGGCTACACCTTC. Translated: CANSPDSYGYTF.